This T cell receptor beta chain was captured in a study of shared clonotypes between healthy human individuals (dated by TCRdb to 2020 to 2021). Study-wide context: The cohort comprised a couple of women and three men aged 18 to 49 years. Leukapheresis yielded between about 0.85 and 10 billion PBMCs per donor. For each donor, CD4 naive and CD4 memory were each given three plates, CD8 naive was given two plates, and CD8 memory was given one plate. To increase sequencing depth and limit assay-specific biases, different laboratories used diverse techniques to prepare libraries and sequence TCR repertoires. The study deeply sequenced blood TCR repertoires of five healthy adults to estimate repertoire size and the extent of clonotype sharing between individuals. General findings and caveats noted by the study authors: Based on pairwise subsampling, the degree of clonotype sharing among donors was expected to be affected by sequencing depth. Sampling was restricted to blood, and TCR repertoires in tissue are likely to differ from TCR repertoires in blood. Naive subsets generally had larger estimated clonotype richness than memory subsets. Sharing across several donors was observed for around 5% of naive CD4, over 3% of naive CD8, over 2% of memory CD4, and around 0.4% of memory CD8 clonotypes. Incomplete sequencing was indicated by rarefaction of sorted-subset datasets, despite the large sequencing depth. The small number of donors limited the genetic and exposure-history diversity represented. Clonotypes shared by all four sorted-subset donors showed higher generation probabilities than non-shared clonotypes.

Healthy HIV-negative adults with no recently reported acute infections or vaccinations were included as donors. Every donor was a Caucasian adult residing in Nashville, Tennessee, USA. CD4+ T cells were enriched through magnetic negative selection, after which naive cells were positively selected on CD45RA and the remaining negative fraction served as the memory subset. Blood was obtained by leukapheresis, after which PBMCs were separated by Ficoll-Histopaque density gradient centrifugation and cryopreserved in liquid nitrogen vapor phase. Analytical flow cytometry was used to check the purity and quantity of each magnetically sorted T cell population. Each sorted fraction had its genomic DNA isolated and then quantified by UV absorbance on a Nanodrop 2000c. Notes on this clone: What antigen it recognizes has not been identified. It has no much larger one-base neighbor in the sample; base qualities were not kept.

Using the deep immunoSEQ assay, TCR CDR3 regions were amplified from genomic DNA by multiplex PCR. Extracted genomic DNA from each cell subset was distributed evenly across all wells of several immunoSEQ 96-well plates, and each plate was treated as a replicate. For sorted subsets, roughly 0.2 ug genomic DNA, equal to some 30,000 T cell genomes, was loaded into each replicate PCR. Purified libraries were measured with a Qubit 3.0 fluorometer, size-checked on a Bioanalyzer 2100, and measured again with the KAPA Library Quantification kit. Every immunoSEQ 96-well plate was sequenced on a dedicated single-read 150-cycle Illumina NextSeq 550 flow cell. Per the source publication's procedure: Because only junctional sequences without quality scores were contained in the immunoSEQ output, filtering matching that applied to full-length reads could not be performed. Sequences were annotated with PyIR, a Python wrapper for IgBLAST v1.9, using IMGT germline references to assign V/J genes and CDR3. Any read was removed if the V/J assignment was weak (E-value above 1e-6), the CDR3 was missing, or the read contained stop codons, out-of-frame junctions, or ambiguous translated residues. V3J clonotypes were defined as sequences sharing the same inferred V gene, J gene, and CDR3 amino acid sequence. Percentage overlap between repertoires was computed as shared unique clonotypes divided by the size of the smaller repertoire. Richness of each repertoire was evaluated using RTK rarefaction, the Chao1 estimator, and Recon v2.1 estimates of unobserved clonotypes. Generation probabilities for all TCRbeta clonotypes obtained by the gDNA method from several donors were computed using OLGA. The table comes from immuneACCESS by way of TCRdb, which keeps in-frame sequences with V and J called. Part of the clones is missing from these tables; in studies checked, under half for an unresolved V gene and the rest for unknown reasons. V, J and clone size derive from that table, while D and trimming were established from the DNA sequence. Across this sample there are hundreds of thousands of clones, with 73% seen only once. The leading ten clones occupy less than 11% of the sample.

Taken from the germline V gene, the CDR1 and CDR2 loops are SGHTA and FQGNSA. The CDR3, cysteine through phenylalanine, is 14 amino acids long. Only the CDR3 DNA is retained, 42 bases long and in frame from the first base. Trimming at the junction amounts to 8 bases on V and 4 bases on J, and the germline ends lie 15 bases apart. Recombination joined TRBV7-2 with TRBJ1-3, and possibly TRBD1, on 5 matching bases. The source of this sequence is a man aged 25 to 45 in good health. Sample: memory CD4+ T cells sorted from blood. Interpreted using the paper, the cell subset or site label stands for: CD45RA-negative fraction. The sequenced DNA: TGTGCCAGCCGAAGGGGAGCCTCCGGAAACACCATATATTTT. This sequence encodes CASRRGASGNTIYF.